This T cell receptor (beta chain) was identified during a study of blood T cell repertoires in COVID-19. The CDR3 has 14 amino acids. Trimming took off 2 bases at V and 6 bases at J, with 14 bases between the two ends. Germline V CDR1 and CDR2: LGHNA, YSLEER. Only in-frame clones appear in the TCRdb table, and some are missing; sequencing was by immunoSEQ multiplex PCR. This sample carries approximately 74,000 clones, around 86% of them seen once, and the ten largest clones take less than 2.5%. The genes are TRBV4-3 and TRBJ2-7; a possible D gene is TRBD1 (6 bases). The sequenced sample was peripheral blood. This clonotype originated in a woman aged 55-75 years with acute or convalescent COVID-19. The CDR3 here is CASSQMMAGVEQYF. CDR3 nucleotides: TGCGCCAGCAGCCAAATGATGGCAGGGGTCGAGCAGTACTTC.